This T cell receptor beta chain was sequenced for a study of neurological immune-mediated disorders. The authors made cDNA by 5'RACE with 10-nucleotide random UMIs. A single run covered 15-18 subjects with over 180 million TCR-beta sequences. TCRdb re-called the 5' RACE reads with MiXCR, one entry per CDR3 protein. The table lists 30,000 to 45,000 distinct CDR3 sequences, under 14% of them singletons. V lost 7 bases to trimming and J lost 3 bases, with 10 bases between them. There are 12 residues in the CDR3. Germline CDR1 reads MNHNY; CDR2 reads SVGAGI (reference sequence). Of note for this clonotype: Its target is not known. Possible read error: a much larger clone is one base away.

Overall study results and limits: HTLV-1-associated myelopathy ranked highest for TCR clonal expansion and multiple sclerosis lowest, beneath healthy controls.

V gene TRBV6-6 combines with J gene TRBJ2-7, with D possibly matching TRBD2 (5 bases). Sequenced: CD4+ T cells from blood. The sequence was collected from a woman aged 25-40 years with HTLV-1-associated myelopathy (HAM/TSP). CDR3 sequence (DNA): TGTGCCAGCAAGTTAGGGAGCTACGAGCAGTACTTC. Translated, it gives CASKLGSYEQYF.